These 31 T cell receptor beta chains originate from one sample sequenced in a study of blood T cell repertoires in COVID-19. The data were produced by immunoSEQ multiplex PCR, yet TCRdb's version contains in-frame clones alone and is incomplete. The table lists about 250,000 clones, approximately 83% of them singletons. Sequencing used peripheral blood. The receptors were gathered from a man older than 75 with acute or convalescent COVID-19.

The CDR3 is CATSDPGRADGYTF. The CDR3 coding sequence is TGTGCCACCAGTGACCCGGGAAGGGCCGATGGCTACACCTTC. The chain links TRBV24-1 to TRBJ1-2; no definite D call. CDR3 size: 14 residues. Germline assignment: CDR1 KGHDR and CDR2 SFDVKD. V lost 4 bases and J lost 6, with 14 bases in between.

The chain is built from TRBV7-6 and TRBJ2-7; TRBD1 aligns across 7 bases. The ends lost 4 bases at V and 2 bases at J; junction bases unmatched: 11. Germline V CDR1 and CDR2: SGHVS, FNYEAQ. The CDR3 has 16 amino acids. CDR3 in amino acids: CASSSGTDLNPYEQYF. The DNA for the CDR3 is TGTGCCAGCAGCTCCGGGACAGACCTCAACCCCTACGAGCAGTACTTC.

The chain combines TRBV28 with TRBJ1-3, with no clear D. Germline values: CDR1 MDHEN, CDR2 SYDVKM. The CDR3 runs 12 residues. Trimming cost V 7 bases and J 7 bases, with 11 bases left between them. CDR3 in DNA: TGTGCCAGCAACAGCCGTGGGAACACCATATATTTT. Residues: CASNSRGNTIYF.

The V call is TRBV6-5, the J call TRBJ2-2, with D perhaps matching TRBD2 (5 bases). V dropped 1 base and J dropped 1 base, with 10 bases sitting between them. Per the germline V gene, CDR1 is MNHEY and CDR2 is SVGAGI. There are 16 residues in the CDR3. CDR3 nucleotide sequence: TGTGCCAGCAGTTACTACCCCCGGGGGAACACCGGGGAGCTGTTTTTT. Translation: CASSYYPRGNTGELFF.

The genes are TRBV2 and TRBJ1-2, with D possibly TRBD1 on 5 matching bases. V was cut by 1 base and J by 4 bases, with 19 bases left in between. Germline V gene lookup returns CDR1 SNHLY and CDR2 FYNNEI. CDR3 size: 17 residues. In nucleotides, the CDR3 is TGTGCCAGCAGTGAAGAGAAGTGGTGGGGGAGGAGCTATGGCTACACCTTC. It translates to CASSEEKWWGRSYGYTF.

J is TRBJ2-7 and V is TRBV4-2; tentatively, D is TRBD1 (7 bases). Germline CDR1 LGHNA, CDR2 YNFKEQ. The ends were cut back, 0 bases at V and 6 bases at J, with 15 bases in the middle. The CDR3 runs to 15 residues. The chain's CDR3 is CASSQDQGGLAEQYF. As DNA, the CDR3 is TGTGCCAGCAGCCAAGATCAGGGGGGTCTGGCCGAGCAGTACTTC.

The V call is TRBV19, the J call TRBJ2-2; 11 bases align to TRBD1. Germline CDR1 and CDR2: LNHDA and SQIVND (reference sequence). V was pared by 5 bases and J by 6 bases, with 5 bases of the junction left unmatched. CDR3 length: 15 amino acids. Here the CDR3 DNA reads TGTGCCAGTAGTTTCCCGGGACAGGGGGCCGGGGAGCTGTTTTTT. Translating it yields CASSFPGQGAGELFF.

The chain is built from TRBV27 and TRBJ1-2, with a weak D call TRBD1 (6 bases). The CDR3 spans 13 residues. The V gene's germline CDR1 is MNHEY and CDR2 SMNVEV (reference sequence). Trimming pared 8 bases from V and 6 bases from J, leaving 16 bases between. The CDR3 loop reads CASRLFGQHGYTF. The CDR3 DNA follows: TGTGCCAGCCGCCTATTTGGACAGCATGGCTACACCTTC.

The V call is TRBV5-1, the J call TRBJ1-3; D is perhaps TRBD1 (6 bases). The V gene's germline CDR1 is SGHRS and CDR2 YFSETQ. This CDR3 is built from 17 residues. V was trimmed by 0 bases and J by 0 bases, leaving 13 bases between them. In DNA, the CDR3 is TGCGCCAGCAGCTTGGATGGCAGGGGACCCTCTGGAAACACCATATATTTT. Translated: CASSLDGRGPSGNTIYF.

The chain has TRBV6-2 or TRBV6-3 and TRBJ2-7, with D perhaps matching TRBD1 (6 bases). This CDR3 has 15 amino acids. The germline V gene has CDR1 MNHEY and CDR2 SVGEGT. V lost 6 bases and J lost 2, with 17 bases in between. CDR3 protein: CASSPGTFRTYEQYF. CDR3 DNA sequence: TGTGCCAGCAGCCCAGGGACATTTAGGACCTACGAGCAGTACTTC.

The chain is built from TRBV2 and TRBJ1-4; TRBD1 aligns across 7 bases. The V gene's germline CDR1 is SNHLY and CDR2 FYNNEI. The CDR3 is 13 residues long. Losses at the gene ends were 8 bases for V and 8 bases for J; bases not matched to a gene: 8. CDR3 in amino acids: CASRQGGWEKLFF. CDR3 nucleotides: TGTGCCAGCCGACAGGGTGGTTGGGAAAAACTGTTTTTT.

This clone was counted once. The chain employs TRBV25-1 and TRBJ1-1; possibly TRBD1 for D (5 bases). CDR1 and CDR2 (germline): MGHDK, SYGVNS. The CDR3 has 15 amino acids. The germline V and J ends were trimmed by 6 bases and 1 base, with 15 bases remaining between them. The CDR3 loop is CASRGDWAGNTEAFF. The CDR3 DNA follows: TGTGCCAGCAGGGGGGACTGGGCGGGGAACACTGAAGCTTTCTTT.

The V gene is TRBV5-4, the J gene TRBJ2-2; maybe TRBD1 (5 bases). Germline V CDR1 and CDR2: SGHNT, YYREEE (reference sequence). CDR3 length: 14 amino acids. With 0 bases removed from V and 3 bases from J, the gap between germline ends came to 6 bases. The CDR3 sequence is CASSLGQHTGELFF. The CDR3 region has the DNA TGTGCCAGCAGCTTGGGACAGCACACCGGGGAGCTGTTTTTT.

This clone was picked up one time. This rearrangement joins TRBV11-2 to TRBJ2-1, with 7 bases identical to TRBD1. The V gene's germline CDR1 is SGHAT and CDR2 FQNNGV. CDR3 size: 13 residues. The J segment lost 6 bases and the V segment lost 5 bases, leaving 4 bases of the junction unmatched. The CDR3 here is CASSPPGGNEQFF. DNA of the CDR3: TGTGCCAGCAGCCCGCCAGGGGGCAATGAGCAGTTCTTC.

The chain joins TRBV21-1 to TRBJ1-2; the listed D gene, TRBD1, was not tested against the DNA. TRBV21-1 is a pseudogene segment. The CDR3 runs to 16 residues. CDR3 protein: CASSKALSQGDYGYTF. For the CDR3, the DNA is TGTGCCAGCAGCAAAGCGTTGTCCCAGGGCGACTATGGCTACACCTTC.

The chain combines TRBV5-1 with TRBJ2-7; D perhaps matches TRBD2 (5 bases). Trimming removed 3 bases at V and 0 bases at J, with 10 bases between. Germline V gives CDR1 SGHRS, CDR2 YFSETQ. The CDR3 covers 14 residues. The CDR3 DNA sequence: TGCGCCAGCAGCTCGTATGGGAGCTCCTACGAGCAGTACTTC. As protein: CASSSYGSSYEQYF.

This clone turned up a few times. The chain carries TRBV18 and TRBJ2-3; TRBD2 agrees at 10 bases. Germline lookup yields CDR1 KGHSH and CDR2 LQKENI. J lost 6 bases, V lost 3 bases, and 6 bases had no gene match. The CDR3 has 15 residues. The CDR3 DNA follows: TGTGCCAGCTCACCTGGGACTAGCGCTATCGATACGCAGTATTTT. It yields the protein CASSPGTSAIDTQYF.

This clone came up once. The chain carries TRBV6-5 and TRBJ1-5, with D unclear. Germline V lookup: CDR1 MNHEY, CDR2 SVGAGI. V was cut by 6 bases and J by 0 bases, with 12 bases left in between. The CDR3 consists of 15 residues. This CDR3 reads CASSLIHLSNQPQHF. CDR3 coding DNA: TGTGCCAGCAGCTTGATACACCTTAGCAATCAGCCCCAGCATTTT.

A single count supports this clone. The chain carries TRBV5-6 and TRBJ1-2, with TRBD1 as a possible D gene (6 bases). V was clipped by 1 base and J by 5 bases, with 12 bases between them. Germline V gene data show CDR1 as SGHDT and CDR2 as YYEEEE. This CDR3 contains 14 residues. The CDR3 loop reads CASSLQGRGYGYTF. The CDR3 DNA follows: TGTGCCAGCAGCTTGCAGGGAAGGGGGTATGGCTACACCTTC. Supplemented by reference TRBV5-6 and TRBJ1-2, the full variable domain reads DAGVTQSPTHLIKTRGQQVTLRCSPKSGHDTVSWYQQALGQGPQFIFQYYEEEERQRGNFPDRFSGHQFPNYSSELNVNALLLGDSALYLCASSLQGRGYGYTFGSGTRLTVV.

The table lists this clone with a count of one. The genes are TRBV5-1 and TRBJ2-2, with D unclear. The germline gives CDR1 SGHRS, CDR2 YFSETQ. The CDR3 runs to 12 residues. Trimming shortened V by 0 bases and J by 6 bases, and 3 bases separated the two germline ends. This CDR3 is CASSLAPGELFF. The CDR3 nucleotides are TGCGCCAGCAGCTTGGCTCCCGGGGAGCTGTTTTTT.

V usage is TRBV28 and J usage is TRBJ2-7; TRBD1 might be the D (5 bases). Trimming removed 6 bases at V and 6 bases at J, with 15 bases between. The CDR3 is 13 residues long. Germline V CDR1 and CDR2: MDHEN, SYDVKM. CDR3 sequence (DNA): TGTGCCAGCAGCGTCCCCCGAAGGGGCGAGCAGTACTTC. Protein sequence: CASSVPRRGEQYF.

The rearrangement uses TRBV6-5 and TRBJ2-5, with 7 positions matching TRBD1. After removal of 6 bases from V and 1 base from J, the junction contained 2 bases not matched to a gene. Germline CDR1 and CDR2: MNHEY and SVGAGI. The length of the CDR3 is 13 residues. The CDR3 here is CASRDRSQETQYF. In DNA, the CDR3 is TGTGCCAGCAGGGACAGGTCCCAAGAGACCCAGTACTTC.

The V and J genes are TRBV11-2 and TRBJ2-7; no clear D gene. Looked up from germline, CDR1 is SGHAT and CDR2 is FQNNGV. V was pared by 4 bases and J by 2 bases, with 3 bases between. The CDR3 runs 11 residues. The CDR3: CASSSAYEQYF. In nucleotides, the CDR3 is TGTGCCAGCAGCTCTGCCTACGAGCAGTACTTC.

The V and J genes are TRBV6-5 and TRBJ1-5, with D unclear. V was clipped by 0 bases and J by 4 bases, with 7 bases between them. This CDR3 is built from 14 residues. CDR1 is MNHEY, CDR2 SVGAGI, per germline. CDR3 DNA sequence: TGTGCCAGCAGTTACTCGGCGGGGAATCAGCCCCAGCATTTT. The encoded protein is CASSYSAGNQPQHF.

The V and J genes are TRBV9 and TRBJ1-1; D is unclear. This CDR3 comprises 14 residues. Per the germline V gene, CDR1 is SGDLS and CDR2 is YYNGEE. V was shortened by 2 bases and J by 1 base, with 9 bases between the two germline ends. The CDR3 loop is CASSVSPGNTEAFF. CDR3 bases: TGTGCCAGCAGCGTGAGTCCAGGGAACACTGAAGCTTTCTTT.

CDR3 residues: CASSVYRNYGYTF. CDR3 DNA: TGTGCCAGCAGCGTCTATCGGAACTATGGCTACACCTTC. The gene calls are TRBV7-9 and TRBJ1-2; D ambiguous. CDR3 length: 13 residues. Trimming removed 5 bases at V and 2 bases at J, with 9 bases between. Germline lookup yields CDR1 SEHNR and CDR2 FQNEAQ (reference sequence).

J is TRBJ1-2 and V is TRBV28; 8 bases agree with TRBD1. The V gene's germline CDR1 is MDHEN and CDR2 SYDVKM. J lost 0 bases, V lost 5 bases, and 8 bases had no gene match. This CDR3 is 16 amino acids long. The CDR3 DNA reads as TGTGCCAGCAGTCGCCCCGGGACAGGTACTAACTATGGCTACACCTTC. Protein: CASSRPGTGTNYGYTF.

J is TRBJ1-5 and V is TRBV7-9; D remains ambiguous. Per germline, CDR1 SEHNR and CDR2 FQNEAQ (reference sequence). The CDR3 is made up of 14 amino acids. V lost 0 bases and J lost 4, with 7 bases in between. Here the CDR3 DNA reads TGTGCCAGCAGCTTAGCGTGGGCTAATCAGCCCCAGCATTTT. Its translation: CASSLAWANQPQHF. Full variable domain (missing parts from reference TRBV7-9 and TRBJ1-5): DTGVSQNPRHKITKRGQNVTFRCDPISEHNRLYWYRQTLGQGPEFLTYFQNEAQLEKSRLLSDRFSAERPKGSFSTLEIQRTEQGDSAMYLCASSLAWANQPQHFGDGTRLSIL.

The chain links TRBV2 to TRBJ2-7; a possible D gene is TRBD1 (7 bases). Germline V gene sequence: CDR1 SNHLY, CDR2 FYNNEI. CDR3 size: 15 residues. Trimming removed 6 bases at V and 1 base at J, with 16 bases between. Here the CDR3 reads CASRGLRGRSYEQYF. The DNA for the CDR3 is TGTGCCAGCAGGGGACTCAGGGGGAGGTCCTACGAGCAGTACTTC.

This clone has just one count. The rearrangement uses TRBV18 and TRBJ1-1, with 8 bases identical to TRBD1. The CDR3 covers 12 residues. The V segment lost 3 bases and the J segment 11 bases; nucleotides outside the gene matches: 5. Germline V lookup: CDR1 KGHSH, CDR2 LQKENI. This CDR3 reads CASSPSTGVAFF. CDR3 DNA sequence: TGTGCCAGCTCACCCTCGACAGGGGTGGCTTTCTTT.

This clone was found many times. V gene TRBV6-5 combines with J gene TRBJ1-3; D is unclear. Germline CDR1 is MNHEY and CDR2 is SVGAGI. Trimming removed 0 bases at V and 4 bases at J, with 4 bases between. The CDR3 extends over 13 amino acids. The CDR3 reads CASSYSRGNTIYF. CDR3 coding DNA: TGTGCCAGCAGTTACTCGAGGGGAAACACCATATATTTT.